The 30 T cell receptor beta chains presented below share a single source sample, sequenced in a study of T cells after yellow fever vaccination. TCRdb re-called the 5' RACE reads with MiXCR, one entry per CDR3 protein. The sample includes 95,000 to 100,000 distinct CDR3 sequences, roughly 5.2% of them seen just once. Sequencing was performed on CD8+ T cells sorted from PBMCs, taken 10 days after the yellow fever booster vaccination. These receptors were collected from a man aged 18 to 30 who received the YFV17D yellow fever vaccine.

The chain combines TRBV5-1 with TRBJ1-2; a weak D match, TRBD1 (5 bases). The CDR3 loop spans 16 amino acids. V shed 5 bases and J shed 2 bases, with 19 bases lying between them. The V gene's germline CDR1 is SGHRS and CDR2 YFSETQ. The DNA for the CDR3 is TGCGCCAGCAGGGACTGGAGGGGAAAGGGAAACTATGGCTACACCTTC. Its translation is CASRDWRGKGNYGYTF.

As concerns this clonotype: At one boundary the junction diverges from the germline segment, which might be a read error. This chain uses TRBV19 with TRBJ2-7, with D possibly being TRBD2 (6 bases). The germline V gene has CDR1 LNHDA and CDR2 SQIVND (reference sequence). The CDR3 is 15 residues long. CDR3 in DNA: TGTGCCAGTAGTATAGGCCCTAGCGAGACCTACGGGCAGTACTTC. Translated, it gives CASSIGPSETYGQYF.

This clonotype was detected only a few times. The V gene is TRBV7-9, the J gene TRBJ1-1; 8 bases are a match to TRBD1. With 10 bases clipped from V and 2 bases from J, the junction kept 9 bases outside the gene matches. In germline, CDR1 is SEHNR, CDR2 FQNEAQ (reference sequence). The CDR3 spans 14 residues. CDR3 region: CAKSSTGVNTEAFF. The CDR3 bases are TGTGCCAAATCCTCGACAGGGGTAAACACTGAAGCTTTCTTT.

This clonotype came up a few times. The chain combines TRBV6-6 with TRBJ2-4; 11 positions agree with TRBD2. Germline V gene sequence: CDR1 MNHNY, CDR2 SVGAGI (reference sequence). After removal of 2 bases from V and 0 bases from J, the junction contained 9 bases not matched to a gene. This CDR3 is built from 19 residues. CDR3 DNA: TGTGCCAGCAGTTACCCCATACTAGCGGGGGCTAAAGCCAAAAACATTCAGTACTTC. Translated, it gives CASSYPILAGAKAKNIQYF.

This clonotype was counted only a few times. The rearrangement joins TRBV4-1 to TRBJ2-7; TRBD2 aligns across 11 bases. The germline CDR1 and CDR2 sequences are MGHRA and YSYEKL. Trimming cost V 0 bases and J 4 bases; bases outside gene matches: 5. The CDR3 contains 16 residues. The CDR3 loop is CASSQDLLAGGYEQYF. The CDR3 DNA reads as TGCGCCAGCAGCCAAGATCTTCTAGCGGGGGGTTACGAGCAGTACTTC.

The chain uses TRBV5-1 and TRBJ1-1; 11 positions agree with TRBD1. Losses at the gene ends were 1 base for V and 3 bases for J; bases not matched to a gene: 8. Germline values: CDR1 SGHRS, CDR2 YFSETQ. The CDR3 is 17 residues long. CDR3 sequence: CASSLTEDRGPDTEAFF. CDR3 in DNA: TGCGCCAGCAGCTTGACCGAGGACAGGGGGCCGGACACTGAAGCTTTCTTT.

This clonotype was detected many times. Here the CDR3 reads CASSLGTGLPGTGDTQYF. Here the CDR3 DNA reads TGCGCCAGCAGCCTTGGGACAGGGCTGCCCGGTACTGGAGATACGCAGTATTTT. This chain joins TRBV4-3 and TRBJ2-3, with TRBD1 matching over 9 bases. Per germline, CDR1 LGHNA and CDR2 YSLEER. V was pared by 4 bases and J by 5 bases, with 16 bases of the junction left unmatched. This CDR3 comprises 18 residues.

This clonotype was counted ten times or more. The V call is TRBV20-1, the J call TRBJ2-1, with 11 bases that match TRBD2. Germline CDR1 reads DFQATT; CDR2 reads SNEGSKA (reference sequence). This CDR3 is built from 14 residues. V shed 4 bases and J 4 bases; nucleotides not matched to a gene: 3. CDR3 bases: TGCAGTGCTAAGATAGCGGGGGGGTACAATGAGCAGTTCTTC. Translation gives CSAKIAGGYNEQFF.

This clonotype was observed many times. V gene TRBV3-1 combines with J gene TRBJ2-6; 8 nucleotides line up with TRBD2. Germline values: CDR1 LGHDT, CDR2 YNNKEL (reference sequence). Germline trimming cut 4 bases from V and 1 base from J; bases unmatched to any gene: 12. The CDR3 extends over 19 amino acids. As DNA, the CDR3 is TGTGCCAGCAGCCGGCCGGGAGGGGCAAGACCTTCTGGGGCCAACGTCCTGACTTTC. Protein sequence: CASSRPGGARPSGANVLTF.

J is TRBJ2-3 and V is TRBV27, with 10 nucleotides matching TRBD1. This CDR3 is 13 amino acids long. The J segment lost 7 bases and the V segment lost 5 bases, leaving 3 bases of the junction unmatched. Per germline, CDR1 MNHEY and CDR2 SMNVEV (reference sequence). CDR3 nucleotides: TGTGCCAGCAGTAGAGACAGGGGGCATACGCAGTATTTT. Its protein product is CASSRDRGHTQYF.

The rearrangement links TRBV6-6 to TRBJ2-7, with 7 bases that match TRBD1. V was pared by 2 bases and J by 5 bases, with 3 bases of the junction left unmatched. This CDR3 is 13 amino acids long. Germline values: CDR1 MNHNY, CDR2 SVGAGI (reference sequence). The CDR3 region is CASSYQDRDEQYF. DNA for the CDR3: TGTGCCAGCAGTTACCAAGACAGGGACGAGCAGTACTTC.

This clonotype has just a few counts. The chain is built from TRBV27 and TRBJ2-2; TRBD1 matches 9 bases. The V gene end was trimmed by 6 bases and the J gene end by 5 bases; junction bases not matched to a gene: 10. From germline, CDR1 is MNHEY and CDR2 SMNVEV (reference sequence). The CDR3 totals 16 residues. The CDR3 spells CASSYTGGRRTGELFF. The CDR3 DNA follows: TGTGCCAGCAGCTATACAGGGGGCAGAAGGACCGGGGAGCTGTTTTTT.

The chain couples TRBV29-1 to TRBJ2-7; the D gene is possibly TRBD1 (5 bases). The length of the CDR3 is 12 residues. V shed 4 bases and J shed 0 bases, with 7 bases lying between them. Germline CDR1 reads SQVTM; CDR2 reads ANQGSEA. The DNA of the CDR3 is TGCAGCGTTGTGGACATCTCCTACGAGCAGTACTTC. Translating it yields CSVVDISYEQYF.

The rearrangement links TRBV20-1 to TRBJ1-4, with D maybe TRBD1 (5 bases). Looked up from germline, CDR1 is DFQATT and CDR2 is SNEGSKA (reference sequence). The V end lost 6 bases, the J end lost 5 bases, and 13 bases lay between the germline ends. This CDR3 is built from 13 residues. In DNA form, the CDR3 reads TGCAGTGCCCCGTCCAGGGAGAATGAAAAACTGTTTTTT. Protein: CSAPSRENEKLFF.

This clonotype was counted between two and nine times. The genes are TRBV12-3 or TRBV12-4 and TRBJ2-5; D is uncertain. V was cut by 7 bases and J by 3 bases, with 12 bases left in between. This CDR3 spans 13 amino acids. The DNA of the CDR3 is TGTGCCAGCACCGCGGTCGGCGAAGAGACCCAGTACTTC. Translating it yields CASTAVGEETQYF.

The chain employs TRBV7-8 and TRBJ2-3; D call uncertain. CDR3 size: 13 residues. V shed 5 bases and J shed 4 bases, with 10 bases lying between them. Germline V gives CDR1 SGHVS, CDR2 FQNEAQ. The CDR3 sequence: CASSPPNSDTQYF. The CDR3 nucleotides are TGTGCCAGCAGCCCCCCGAATTCAGATACGCAGTATTTT.

This clonotype came up a few times. The genes are TRBV10-2 and TRBJ2-7; D uncertain. CDR3 length equals 12 residues. The germline gives CDR1 WSHSY, CDR2 SAAADI. The V end lost 2 bases, the J end lost 0 bases, and 2 bases lay between the germline ends. The CDR3 here is CASSESSYEQYF. The CDR3 DNA reads TGCGCCAGCAGTGAGAGCTCCTACGAGCAGTACTTC.

J is TRBJ1-1 and V is TRBV4-1; D is ambiguous. This CDR3 contains 13 residues. Trimming stripped 1 base from V and 1 base from J, with 4 bases between. The germline V gene has CDR1 MGHRA and CDR2 YSYEKL. In DNA form, the CDR3 reads TGCGCCAGCAGCCAAGCCACGAACACTGAAGCTTTCTTT. Protein sequence: CASSQATNTEAFF.

This clonotype was picked up a small number of times. V usage is TRBV12-3 or TRBV12-4 and J usage is TRBJ1-2; TRBD1 agrees at 8 bases. V gave up 4 bases and J gave up 7 bases; unmatched junction bases: 8. The CDR3 totals 14 residues. The CDR3 bases are TGTGCCAGCAGTTGCCCAGGGGGCGCGTGTGGCTACACCTTC. Protein sequence: CASSCPGGACGYTF.

The rearrangement joins TRBV2 to TRBJ2-7; weak D call: TRBD1 (6 bases). The V end lost 5 bases, the J end lost 2 bases, and 13 bases lay between the germline ends. Germline CDR1 is SNHLY and CDR2 is FYNNEI. The CDR3 is 14 residues long. This chain's CDR3 is CASSTGTPAYEQYV. Here the CDR3 DNA reads TGTGCCAGCAGTACCGGGACACCGGCCTACGAGCAGTACGTC.

The V call is TRBV9, the J call TRBJ1-2, with a weak D call TRBD1 (6 bases). This CDR3 region has 14 residues. The germline V gene has CDR1 SGDLS and CDR2 YYNGEE. V lost 1 base, J lost 7 bases, and 14 bases lay in between. Here the CDR3 DNA reads TGTGCCAGCAGCGTAAGTGACAGGCTAAGTGGCTACACCTTC. The encoded protein is CASSVSDRLSGYTF.

Many counts were recorded for this clonotype. The rearrangement joins TRBV20-1 to TRBJ2-7, with 8 positions matching TRBD2. V gave up 0 bases and J gave up 2 bases; unmatched junction bases: 15. In germline, CDR1 is DFQATT, CDR2 SNEGSKA (reference sequence). The CDR3 length is 18 residues. CDR3: CSARDASGGRRSAYEQYV. For the CDR3, the DNA is TGCAGTGCTAGAGATGCCAGCGGGGGTCGAAGGAGCGCCTACGAGCAGTACGTC.

This clonotype occurred many times. The CDR3 DNA is TGTGCCACCAGCAGAGTCGTGGACATCTTCGAGACCCAGTACTTC. Translation gives CATSRVVDIFETQYF. The chain combines TRBV15 with TRBJ2-5, with a possible D match to TRBD1 (5 bases). This CDR3 is 15 amino acids long. Trimming left V 1 base short and J 5 bases short, with 14 bases between. Germline-derived CDR1 and CDR2 are LNHNV and YYDKDF (reference sequence).

The chain recombines TRBV27 with TRBJ1-2; tentative D call: TRBD1 (5 bases). The germline V gene has CDR1 MNHEY and CDR2 SMNVEV (reference sequence). The V end lost 8 bases, the J end lost 0 bases, and 13 bases lay between the germline ends. The CDR3 length is 14 residues. CDR3 amino acids: CASRLGAPNYGYTF. Written as DNA, the CDR3 is TGTGCCAGCCGGTTAGGGGCCCCTAACTATGGCTACACCTTC.

This clonotype was seen only a few times. The chain couples TRBV5-6 to TRBJ2-1; a possible D gene is TRBD1 (6 bases). Germline lookup yields CDR1 SGHDT and CDR2 YYEEEE. The CDR3 is made up of 14 amino acids. Trimming removed 0 bases from V and 9 bases from J, with 13 bases in between. The CDR3 region is CASSLGPDSCEQFF. The CDR3, as DNA: TGTGCCAGCAGCTTGGGGCCGGACAGTTGTGAGCAGTTCTTC.

This chain uses TRBV11-3 with TRBJ2-1; D unresolved. V was pared by 4 bases and J by 9 bases, with 7 bases between. Looked up from germline, CDR1 is SGHNT and CDR2 is YENEEA. CDR3 length: 11 residues. The CDR3 reads CASSSGFEQFF. The CDR3 nucleotides are TGTGCCAGCAGCTCCGGGTTTGAGCAGTTCTTC.

This clonotype was counted ten times or more. The genes are TRBV5-1 and TRBJ2-7; a weak D match, TRBD2 (6 bases). Trimming shortened V by 0 bases and J by 5 bases, and 12 bases separated the two germline ends. This CDR3 has 14 amino acids. Germline assignment: CDR1 SGHRS and CDR2 YFSETQ. The CDR3 DNA is TGCGCCAGCAGCTTGGTCGGAGGGACCGACGAGCAGTACGTC. This gives the protein CASSLVGGTDEQYV.

This clonotype was seen only a few times. The CDR3 region is CASSSPLETGGSHGSPLHF. The DNA of the CDR3 is TGTGCCAGCAGCTCGCCTTTGGAGACAGGCGGTTCACATGGTTCACCCCTCCACTTT. The V and J genes are TRBV7-9 and TRBJ1-6; TRBD1 is a possible D gene (6 bases). The length of the CDR3 is 19 residues. Germline V CDR1 and CDR2: SEHNR, FQNEAQ (reference sequence). Trimming pared 4 bases from V and 9 bases from J, leaving 28 bases between.

This clonotype was seen ten or more times. The chain links TRBV12-3 or TRBV12-4 to TRBJ2-5, with a possible D match to TRBD2 (7 bases). V gave up 7 bases and J gave up 5 bases, with 17 bases separating them. The CDR3 spans 14 residues. The CDR3 here is CASIPTGGWETQYF. In nucleotides, the CDR3 is TGTGCCAGCATCCCCACGGGGGGCTGGGAGACCCAGTACTTC.

This clonotype was observed at least ten times. This rearrangement joins TRBV7-9 to TRBJ1-5; D ambiguous. The CDR3 is 12 residues long. The ends were cut back, 5 bases at V and 4 bases at J, with 6 bases in the middle. Per the germline V gene, CDR1 is SEHNR and CDR2 is FQNEAQ (reference sequence). The CDR3 DNA reads TGTGCCAGCAGCGTCAGTAATCAGCCCCAGCATTTT. This sequence encodes CASSVSNQPQHF.